This T cell receptor (beta chain) was found in a study of T cell responses to AZD1222 COVID-19 vaccine. Study-level findings and limits: Donors skewed white British and female; clonal diversity was possibly underestimated. None of the repertoires were sampled until the peak T cell response had passed. Targeting of unmutated variant regions was reportedly seen in nearly half of spike-specific TCRs.

Details on this clone: Its antigen is unidentified.

Sequencing used immunoSEQ multiplex PCR; TCRdb keeps in-frame clones, though not all of them. The data contain about 180,000 clones, 88% of them singletons. Samples with a second dose at about 4 or about 12 weeks were pooled together. Trimming took off 7 bases at V and 4 bases at J, with 19 bases between the two ends. CDR3 size: 15 residues. CDR1 and CDR2 from the germline V gene are MDHEN and SYDVKM. The source is an adult who received the AZD1222 COVID-19 vaccine. The rearrangement joins TRBV28 to TRBJ1-1; a possible D gene is TRBD1 (5 bases). This specimen was peripheral blood, taken 28 days after the second AZD1222 dose. CDR3 sequence: CASTSPGAGLTEAFF. Here the CDR3 DNA reads TGTGCCAGCACCAGCCCTGGGGCAGGGCTCACTGAAGCTTTCTTT.